The rows below give T cell receptor beta chains drawn from one sample of a study of beta chain features in type 1 diabetes. The table came from immunoSEQ multiplex PCR; TCRdb's copy has only in-frame clones and leaves some out. Seen here are under 400,000 clones, around a fifth observed once, and the top ten hold 0.035% to 0.055%. The sequenced material came from naive CD4+ T cells from blood. The receptor set was obtained from a woman aged 18-29 years in good health. Each CDR3 is given with its conserved first and last residue. A D gene is named only where the DNA matches it firmly. Clone size is given for some rows only: seen once, a few or many times, or a class if the clone is expanded.

J gene: TRBJ1-5
V gene: TRBV5-1
D gene: TRBD1
clone size: few
CDR3 DNA: TGCGCCAGCAGCTTGGGACAGGGGGTAGGTCAGCCCCAGCATTTT
CDR3 protein: CASSLGQGVGQPQHF

J gene: TRBJ2-2
V gene: TRBV7-3
D gene: NA
clone size: NA
CDR3 DNA: TGTGCCAGCAGCTCGAAAACACCACCCGGGGAGCTGTTTTTT
CDR3 protein: CASSSKTPPGELFF

J gene: TRBJ2-7
V gene: TRBV7-9
D gene: TRBD2
clone size: few
CDR3 DNA: TGTGCCAGCAGCACGGAAGCGGGGCCCTCCTACGAGCAGTACTTC
CDR3 protein: CASSTEAGPSYEQYF

J gene: TRBJ1-4
V gene: TRBV9
D gene: TRBD1
clone size: few
CDR3 DNA: TGTGCCAGCAGCGAGACAGGGTTACACGAAAAACTGTTTTTT
CDR3 protein: CASSETGLHEKLFF

J gene: TRBJ2-7
V gene: TRBV7-9
D gene: TRBD1
clone size: few
CDR3 DNA: TGTGCCAGCAGCTCGCCCGGGACAGGGGGTCGCGAGCAGTACTTC
CDR3 protein: CASSSPGTGGREQYF

J gene: TRBJ2-6
V gene: TRBV7-9
D gene: NA
clone size: few
CDR3 DNA: TGTGCCAGCAGCATACAGGGCTCTGGGGCCAACGTCCTGACTTTC
CDR3 protein: CASSIQGSGANVLTF

J gene: TRBJ1-2
V gene: TRBV6-5
D gene: NA
clone size: few
CDR3 DNA: TGTGCCACCTTCAGGGGATCGGATGGCTACACCTTC
CDR3 protein: CATFRGSDGYTF

J gene: TRBJ2-7
V gene: TRBV6-6
D gene: NA
clone size: few
CDR3 DNA: TGTGCCAGCAGTTGGAGCGCCTCGTCCTACGAGCAGTACTTC
CDR3 protein: CASSWSASSYEQYF

J gene: TRBJ1-4
V gene: TRBV25-1
D gene: TRBD1
clone size: few
CDR3 DNA: TGTGCCAGCAGGACCCACGACAGGGTGTTTTTT
CDR3 protein: CASRTHDRVFF

J gene: TRBJ2-3
V gene: TRBV1
D gene: NA
clone size: few
CDR3 DNA: TGCACCAGCAGCCAAGAGACTAGCGGGACTAGCACAGATACGCAGTATTTT
CDR3 protein: CTSSQETSGTSTDTQYF

J gene: TRBJ2-7
V gene: TRBV7-2
D gene: TRBD1
clone size: NA
CDR3 DNA: TGTGCCAGCAGCCCTCGGGACAGGGGCTACGAGCAGTACTTC
CDR3 protein: CASSPRDRGYEQYF

J gene: TRBJ1-2
V gene: TRBV18
D gene: TRBD1
clone size: few
CDR3 DNA: TGTGCCAGCTCACGACAGGGGGCGGACTATGGCTACACCTTC
CDR3 protein: CASSRQGADYGYTF

J gene: TRBJ2-1
V gene: TRBV5-1
D gene: TRBD2
clone size: NA
CDR3 DNA: TGCGCCAGCAGCTCCGTAGCGGGACTCCAGAATGAGCAGTTCTTC
CDR3 protein: CASSSVAGLQNEQFF

J gene: TRBJ2-3
V gene: TRBV5-4
D gene: NA
clone size: NA
CDR3 DNA: TGTGCCAGCAGCCTAGGAGATACGCAGTATTTT
CDR3 protein: CASSLGDTQYF

J gene: TRBJ2-5
V gene: TRBV25-1
D gene: TRBD2
clone size: NA
CDR3 DNA: TGTGCCAGCAGTGTAGGAGCGGGAGCTTCCCAAGAGACCCAGTACTTC
CDR3 protein: CASSVGAGASQETQYF

J gene: TRBJ2-1
V gene: TRBV5-1
D gene: NA
clone size: few
CDR3 DNA: TGCGCCAGCAGCACCCGGGACTCCTACAATGAGCAGTTCTTC
CDR3 protein: CASSTRDSYNEQFF

J gene: TRBJ2-7
V gene: TRBV7-2
D gene: TRBD2
clone size: NA
CDR3 DNA: TGTGCCAGCAGCTGGGGAGGGGCCGGGAGGGAGCAGTACTTC
CDR3 protein: CASSWGGAGREQYF

J gene: TRBJ2-7
V gene: TRBV5-6
D gene: TRBD1
clone size: NA
CDR3 DNA: TGTGCCAGCAGCTTGTATGTAGGGGGCCCTTACGAGCAGTACTTC
CDR3 protein: CASSLYVGGPYEQYF

J gene: TRBJ2-7
V gene: TRBV11-2
D gene: NA
clone size: few
CDR3 DNA: TGTGCCAGCAGCCCAGCGGGCGGCTACGAGCAGTACTTC
CDR3 protein: CASSPAGGYEQYF

J gene: TRBJ2-1
V gene: TRBV9
D gene: NA
clone size: few
CDR3 DNA: TGTGCCAGCAGCGTAACGAAGGAGGGTGAGCAGTTCTTC
CDR3 protein: CASSVTKEGEQFF

J gene: TRBJ2-3
V gene: TRBV29-1
D gene: TRBD2
clone size: few
CDR3 DNA: TGCAGCGCCGCGGGGGGCCGCGGCACAGATACGCAGTATTTT
CDR3 protein: CSAAGGRGTDTQYF

J gene: TRBJ2-7
V gene: TRBV7-9
D gene: NA
clone size: few
CDR3 DNA: TGTGCCAGCAGCTCCGACAGGACTTCCTACGAGCAGTACTTC
CDR3 protein: CASSSDRTSYEQYF

J gene: TRBJ2-7
V gene: TRBV4-2
D gene: NA
clone size: NA
CDR3 DNA: TGTGCCAGCAGCGACTGGGTTACCTACGAGCAGTACTTC
CDR3 protein: CASSDWVTYEQYF

J gene: TRBJ1-3
V gene: TRBV30
D gene: TRBD1
clone size: once
CDR3 DNA: TGTGCCTGGAGTGGGACAGGGTATACTGGAAACACCATATATTTT
CDR3 protein: CAWSGTGYTGNTIYF